This passage covers 11 T cell receptor beta chains from one sample sequenced in a study of cytomegalovirus exposure and HLA in healthy donors. PCR primers comprised 60 Vbeta and 13 Jbeta primers. Profiling relied on immunoSEQ multiplex PCR, and the TCRdb table lists in-frame clones only, not all of them. Among tens of thousands of clones listed, approximately 78% were seen once. The specimen was PBMCs. The source of these receptors is a man aged 40-55 years in good health and CMV-seronegative.

This sequence joins TRBV5-1 and TRBJ2-7, with 11 nucleotides matching TRBD2. Trimming cost V 4 bases and J 2 bases; bases outside gene matches: 5. CDR1 is SGHRS, CDR2 YFSETQ, per germline. CDR3 size: 15 residues. DNA of the CDR3: TGCGCCAGCAGCGGACTAGCGGGTACCCCCTACGAGCAGTACTTC. Protein sequence: CASSGLAGTPYEQYF.

This chain joins TRBV6-1 and TRBJ1-5; 7 nucleotides line up with TRBD1. Germline V gene data show CDR1 as MNHNS and CDR2 as SASEGT. The trim removed 8 bases at V and 3 bases at J, leaving 10 bases unmatched. CDR3 length equals 15 residues. The DNA of the CDR3 is TGTGCCAGCGCCCGAACAGGGGACCCCAATCAGCCCCAGCATTTT. Amino acids: CASARTGDPNQPQHF.

The CDR3 sequence: CASSFSGRGIGETQYF. The CDR3 nucleotides read TGTGCCAGCAGCTTCTCCGGAAGGGGAATAGGGGAGACCCAGTACTTC. The chain joins TRBV7-9 to TRBJ2-5; D is perhaps TRBD1 (5 bases). Germline CDR1 reads SEHNR; CDR2 reads FQNEAQ (reference sequence). The CDR3 is 16 residues long. Trimming pared 3 bases from V and 5 bases from J, leaving 19 bases between.

The chain uses TRBV11-2 and TRBJ2-5; TRBD2 might be the D (5 bases). Germline assignment: CDR1 SGHAT and CDR2 FQNNGV. Between the trimmed V and J ends, which lost 1 base and 4 bases, there was a span of 13 bases. This CDR3 comprises 15 residues. As DNA, the CDR3 is TGTGCCAGCAGCTTAGGAAGGGCGGGTCGAGAGACCCAGTACTTC. It yields the protein CASSLGRAGRETQYF. Full variable domain (rest looked up from reference TRBV11-2 and TRBJ2-5): EAGVAQSPRYKIIEKRQSVAFWCNPISGHATLYWYQQILGQGPKLLIQFQNNGVVDDSQLPKDRFSAERLKGVDSTLKIQPAKLEDSAVYLCASSLGRAGRETQYFGPGTRLLVL.

The V and J genes are TRBV7-3 and TRBJ2-7, with 10 nucleotides matching TRBD1. Germline V lookup: CDR1 SGHTA, CDR2 FQGTGA. The V gene end was trimmed by 5 bases and the J gene end by 7 bases; junction bases not matched to a gene: 11. The CDR3 is made up of 15 amino acids. In nucleotides, the CDR3 is TGTGCCAGCAGCGCCCGACAGGGGGCTTTAGGGGAGCAGTACTTC. This gives the protein CASSARQGALGEQYF.

This rearrangement joins TRBV10-2 to TRBJ1-1; perhaps TRBD1 as D (5 bases). V lost 7 bases, J lost 1 base, and 10 bases lay in between. Germline CDR1 is WSHSY and CDR2 is SAAADI. The CDR3 has 13 residues. CDR3 sequence (DNA): TGCGCCAGCAACCGACAGAAGAACACTGAAGCTTTCTTT. Amino acid sequence: CASNRQKNTEAFF.

The chain links TRBV2 to TRBJ2-5, with 8 bases lining up with TRBD1. This CDR3 is built from 16 residues. J gave up 6 bases and V 3 bases, and 12 bases lay outside the gene matches. Germline V gene data show CDR1 as SNHLY and CDR2 as FYNNEI. CDR3 sequence reads: CASSEIGRGPTKTQYF. The DNA for the CDR3 is TGTGCCAGCAGTGAGATCGGCAGGGGGCCTACGAAGACCCAGTACTTC. The full variable domain, in which reference TRBV2 and TRBJ2-5 provide the parts outside the CDR3, is EPEVTQTPSHQVTQMGQEVILRCVPISNHLYFYWYRQILGQKVEFLVSFYNNEISEKSEIFDDQFSVERPDGSNFTLKIRSTKLEDSAMYFCASSEIGRGPTKTQYFGPGTRLLVL.

J is TRBJ2-3 and V is TRBV5-1; 9 nucleotides match TRBD2. Losses at the gene ends were 0 bases for V and 5 bases for J; bases not matched to a gene: 10. The CDR3 covers 17 residues. Germline CDR1 is SGHRS and CDR2 is YFSETQ. The CDR3 sequence: CASSLAYAGGGEDTQYF. The CDR3 DNA reads as TGCGCCAGCAGCTTGGCCTACGCGGGAGGGGGTGAAGATACGCAGTATTTT.

The chain employs TRBV28 and TRBJ2-1; 7 positions match TRBD2. Germline CDR1 reads MDHEN; CDR2 reads SYDVKM. CDR3 size: 17 residues. The trim removed 5 bases at V and 4 bases at J, leaving 14 bases unmatched. Here the CDR3 DNA reads TGTGCCAGCAGTACCAAACTCACTAGCGCCCTTTACAATGAGCAGTTCTTC. Translated, it gives CASSTKLTSALYNEQFF.

A few counts support this clone. This chain joins TRBV6-5 and TRBJ1-1, with D possibly being TRBD1 (5 bases). V was cut by 2 bases and J by 1 base, with 5 bases left in between. Germline V gene lookup returns CDR1 MNHEY and CDR2 SVGAGI. The CDR3 spans 13 residues. The CDR3 sequence: CASSYRGNTEAFF. The CDR3 DNA follows: TGTGCCAGCAGTTACAGGGGGAACACTGAAGCTTTCTTT.

A few counts support this clone. The chain joins TRBV6-5 to TRBJ1-1; no firm D call. Germline V CDR1 and CDR2: MNHEY, SVGAGI. V lost 2 bases, J lost 3 bases, and 7 bases lay in between. This CDR3 comprises 13 residues. CDR3 nucleotides: TGTGCCAGCAGTTACGGGAGAGACACTGAAGCTTTCTTT. The encoded protein is CASSYGRDTEAFF.